The clone carrying this T cell receptor (beta chain) was picked up a small number of times. Its specificity is unknown. This sample is part of a study of beta chain features in type 1 diabetes. Points from the study as a whole: In type 1 diabetes patients, VDJ junctions had fewer insertions; deletions at these junctions were more frequent. Type 1 diabetes patients had TCRB CDR3s that were shorter (moderately but significantly so) in all four CD4+ subsets. With patients and controls alike, PCR might favor shorter templates to an equal degree. Highly expressing activated T cells could be over-counted with a cDNA template.

The study reverse transcribed the entire isolated RNA, so it sequenced expressed TCRB transcripts. Libraries were prepared by immunoSEQ multiplex PCR; TCRdb keeps only in-frame clonotypes and omits some of them. Of some 290,000 clones in the sample, around 24% were seen once. V dropped 4 bases and J dropped 5 bases, with 8 bases sitting between them. The CDR3 contains 12 residues. The V gene's germline CDR1 is MGHDK and CDR2 SYGVNS. The purity of all sorted populations exceeded 95%. This clonotype originated in a woman younger than 45 with type 1 diabetes. V gene TRBV25-1 combines with J gene TRBJ2-5; D is uncertain. Sequences were obtained from naive CD4+ T cells from blood. The CDR3 loop reads CASSGVGETQYF. Here the CDR3 DNA reads TGTGCCAGCAGTGGGGTCGGGGAGACCCAGTACTTC. Based on the CDR3 plus reference TRBV25-1 and TRBJ2-5, the full variable domain is EADIYQTPRYLVIGTGKKITLECSQTMGHDKMYWYQQDPGMELHLIHYSYGVNSTEKGDLSSESTVSRIRTEHFPLTLESARPSHTSQYLCASSGVGETQYFGPGTRLLVL.